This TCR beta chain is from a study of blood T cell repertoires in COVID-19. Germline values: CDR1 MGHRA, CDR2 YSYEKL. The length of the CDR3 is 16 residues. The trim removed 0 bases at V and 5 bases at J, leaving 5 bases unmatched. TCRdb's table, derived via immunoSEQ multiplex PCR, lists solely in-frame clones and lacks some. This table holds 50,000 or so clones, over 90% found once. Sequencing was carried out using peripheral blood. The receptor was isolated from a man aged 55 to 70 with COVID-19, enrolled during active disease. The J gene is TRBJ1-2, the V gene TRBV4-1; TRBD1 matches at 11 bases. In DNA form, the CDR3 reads TGCGCCAGCAGCCAAGAAGGGACAGGGGGGTGGTATGGCTACACCTTC. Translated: CASSQEGTGGWYGYTF.